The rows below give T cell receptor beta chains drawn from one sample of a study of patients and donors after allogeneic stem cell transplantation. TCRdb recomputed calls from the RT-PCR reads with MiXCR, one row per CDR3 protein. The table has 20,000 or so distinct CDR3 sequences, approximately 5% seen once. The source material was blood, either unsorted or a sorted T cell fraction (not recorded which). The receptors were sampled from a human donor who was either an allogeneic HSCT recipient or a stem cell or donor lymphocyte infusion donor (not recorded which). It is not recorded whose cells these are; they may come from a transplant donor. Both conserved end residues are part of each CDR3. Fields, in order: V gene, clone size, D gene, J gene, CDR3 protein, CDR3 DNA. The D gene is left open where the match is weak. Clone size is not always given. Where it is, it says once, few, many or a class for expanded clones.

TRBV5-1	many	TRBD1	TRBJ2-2	CASSLRLQGTENTGELFF	TGCGCCAGCAGCTTACGGTTGCAAGGGACAGAGAACACCGGGGAGCTGTTTTTT
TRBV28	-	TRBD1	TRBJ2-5	CASRRLTGGAETQYF	TGTGCCAGCAGACGCCTGACAGGGGGCGCAGAGACCCAGTACTTC
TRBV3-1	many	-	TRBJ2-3	CASSQDRLGQYF	TGTGCCAGCAGCCAAGACCGGTTAGGGCAGTATTTT
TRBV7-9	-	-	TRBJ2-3	CARTSGYSQDTQYF	TGTGCCAGGACTTCAGGGTATTCCCAAGATACGCAGTATTTT
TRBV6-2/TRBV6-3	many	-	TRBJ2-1	CAGSAGPTYNEQFF	TGTGCCGGGAGCGCAGGACCGACCTACAATGAGCAGTTCTTC
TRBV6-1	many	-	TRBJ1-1	CASSEAGGPTEAFF	TGTGCCAGCAGTGAAGCTGGGGGGCCCACTGAAGCTTTCTTT
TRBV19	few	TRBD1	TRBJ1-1	CASSQDRDTEAFF	TGTGCCAGTAGTCAGGACAGGGACACTGAAGCTTTCTTT
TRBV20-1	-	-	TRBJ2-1	CSASGGLSYNEQFF	TGCAGTGCTAGCGGGGGGCTCTCCTACAATGAGCAGTTCTTC
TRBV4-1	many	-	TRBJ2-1	CASSQAYGSGGRSNEQFF	TGCGCCAGCAGCCAAGCTTATGGTAGCGGAGGAAGGAGCAATGAGCAGTTCTTC
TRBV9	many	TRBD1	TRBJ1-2	CASSKRTGIGGYTF	TGTGCCAGCAGCAAGCGGACAGGGATAGGCGGCTACACCTTC
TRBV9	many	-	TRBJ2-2	CASSPTIASRRTGELFF	TGTGCCAGCAGCCCGACTATAGCTAGCAGGCGGACCGGGGAGCTGTTTTTT
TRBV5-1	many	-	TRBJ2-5	CASSLLSGEKTQYF	TGCGCCAGCAGCTTATTGTCAGGGGAGAAGACCCAGTACTTC
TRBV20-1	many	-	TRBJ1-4	CSATGDSYEKLFF	TGCAGTGCCACTGGGGATTCGTATGAAAAACTGTTTTTT
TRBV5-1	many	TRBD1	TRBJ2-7	CASSSRTGGAEQYF	TGCGCCAGCAGCTCCCGGACAGGGGGAGCCGAGCAGTACTTC
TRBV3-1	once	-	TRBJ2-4	CASSLPGADIQYF	TGTGCCAGCAGCCTCCCCGGGGCGGACATTCAGTACTTC
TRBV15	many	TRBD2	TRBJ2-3	CATSRLPGLAGGANTDTQYF	TGTGCCACCAGCCGTTTACCGGGACTAGCGGGGGGCGCGAACACAGATACGCAGTATTTT
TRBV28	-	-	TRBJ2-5	CASTGLRETQYF	TGTGCCAGCACGGGACTGAGGGAGACCCAGTACTTC
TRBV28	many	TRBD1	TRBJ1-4	CASKRTGGAEKLFF	TGTGCCAGCAAAAGGACAGGGGGCGCGGAAAAACTGTTTTTT
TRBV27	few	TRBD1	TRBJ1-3	CASRSRDSHDSGNTIYF	TGTGCCAGCAGATCAAGGGACAGCCATGACTCTGGAAACACCATATATTTT
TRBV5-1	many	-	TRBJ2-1	CASSFQDLSYNEQFF	TGCGCCAGCAGCTTCCAAGACCTAAGCTACAATGAGCAGTTCTTC
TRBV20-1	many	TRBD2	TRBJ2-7	CSARALAGGPYEQYF	TGCAGTGCTAGAGCCCTAGCGGGAGGGCCTTACGAGCAGTACTTC
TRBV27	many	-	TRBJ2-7	CASSLGEQYF	TGTGCCAGCAGTTTAGGGGAGCAGTACTTC
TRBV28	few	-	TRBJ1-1	CASSFRQDTEAFF	TGTGCCAGCAGTTTCAGACAGGACACTGAAGCTTTCTTT
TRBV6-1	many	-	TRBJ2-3	CATEGVETDTQYF	TGTGCCACCGAGGGGGTTGAGACAGATACGCAGTATTTT
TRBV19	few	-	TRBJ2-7	CASSDGGPYEQYF	TGTGCCAGTAGTGACGGCGGCCCCTACGAGCAGTACTTC
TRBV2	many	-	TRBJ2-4	CASSADRAGLAKNIQYF	TGTGCCAGCAGCGCTGATCGGGCAGGGCTGGCCAAAAACATTCAGTACTTC
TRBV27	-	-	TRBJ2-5	CASTRDPSYQETQYF	TGTGCCAGCACCCGGGACCCCTCCTACCAAGAGACCCAGTACTTC
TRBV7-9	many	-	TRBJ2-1	CASSLGLGGNEQFF	TGTGCCAGCAGCTTAGGCCTTGGGGGCAATGAGCAGTTCTTC
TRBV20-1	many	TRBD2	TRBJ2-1	CSARAVGGGFDNEQFF	TGCAGTGCTAGAGCGGTCGGCGGGGGGTTCGACAATGAGCAGTTCTTC
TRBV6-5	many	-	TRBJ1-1	CASSYSPRLSNTEAFF	TGTGCCAGCAGTTACTCCCCAAGACTGTCTAACACTGAAGCTTTCTTT
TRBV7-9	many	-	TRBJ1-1	CASSLIRWQQRNTEAFF	TGTGCCAGCAGCTTGATTCGTTGGCAGCAGAGGAACACTGAAGCTTTCTTT
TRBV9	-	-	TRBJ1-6	CASSPRDPHNSPLHF	TGTGCCAGCAGCCCCCGGGATCCACATAATTCACCCCTCCACTTT
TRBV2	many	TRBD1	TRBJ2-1	CASRGDRVNEQFF	TGTGCCAGCAGGGGGGACAGGGTAAATGAGCAGTTCTTC
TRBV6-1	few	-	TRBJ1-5	CASKRESNQPQHF	TGTGCCAGCAAGCGGGAAAGCAATCAGCCCCAGCATTTT
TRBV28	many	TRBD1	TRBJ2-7	CASDRGNTYEQYF	TGTGCCAGTGACAGGGGAAATACCTACGAGCAGTACTTC
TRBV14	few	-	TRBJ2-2	CASSQWLKNTGELFF	TGTGCCAGCAGCCAATGGCTCAAGAACACCGGGGAGCTGTTTTTT
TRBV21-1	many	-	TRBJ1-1	CASSNLPTGPNTEAFF	TGTGCCAGCAGCAACTTACCCACAGGGCCGAACACTGAAGCTTTCTTT
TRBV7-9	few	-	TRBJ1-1	CGSSLALRVGEAFF	TGCGGTAGCAGCTTAGCGCTCAGGGTGGGCGAAGCTTTCTTT
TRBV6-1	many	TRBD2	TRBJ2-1	CASSAELAGAGEQFF	TGTGCCAGCAGTGCTGAACTAGCGGGAGCCGGAGAGCAGTTCTTC
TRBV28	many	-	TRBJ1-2	CASRTLGGGYTF	TGTGCCAGCAGGACCCTGGGGGGTGGCTACACCTTC
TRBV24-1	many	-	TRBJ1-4	CATSDETGKLFF	TGTGCCACCAGTGATGAGACGGGGAAACTGTTTTTT
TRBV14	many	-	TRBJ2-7	CASSQDWTGYEQYF	TGTGCCAGCAGCCAAGACTGGACCGGATACGAGCAGTACTTC
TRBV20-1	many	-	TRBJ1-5	CSARGGGLEGPQHF	TGCAGTGCTAGAGGGGGGGGCCTCGAAGGGCCCCAGCATTTT
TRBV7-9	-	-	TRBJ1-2	CASAHASGYTF	TGTGCCAGCGCACATGCCTCGGGCTACACCTTC
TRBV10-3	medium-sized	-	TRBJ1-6	CAISEPGLNSPLHF	TGTGCCATCAGTGAGCCGGGGCTTAATTCACCCCTCCACTTT
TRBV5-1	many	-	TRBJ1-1	CASRSHNTEAFF	TGCGCCAGCAGATCACACAACACTGAAGCTTTCTTT
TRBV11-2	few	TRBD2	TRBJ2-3	CASSLGHLGVSGGDTQYF	TGTGCCAGCAGCTTAGGCCATCTGGGGGTTAGCGGGGGGGATACGCAGTATTTT